A single sample gave rise to the 29 T cell receptor beta chains below, sequenced in a study of blood T cell repertoires in COVID-19. Repertoires were generated with immunoSEQ multiplex PCR, while TCRdb's copy carries only in-frame clones and drops some. Here the sample spans over 100,000 clones, 84% being singletons. The specimen sequenced was peripheral blood. The source of these receptors is a woman between 50 and 59 years old with acute or convalescent COVID-19.

CDR3 in DNA: TGTGCCAGCAGCCTCCAACTCAGGGGAAACACTGAAGCTTTCTTT. Its translation is CASSLQLRGNTEAFF. The J gene is TRBJ1-1, the V gene TRBV7-8; D possibly corresponds to TRBD1 (6 bases). This CDR3 spans 15 amino acids. Germline V gene lookup returns CDR1 SGHVS and CDR2 FQNEAQ. Trimming cost V 5 bases and J 2 bases, with 15 bases left between them. Full variable domain (rest looked up from reference TRBV7-8 and TRBJ1-1): GAGVSQSPRYKVAKRGQDVALRCDPISGHVSLFWYQQALGQGPEFLTYFQNEAQLDKSGLPSDRFFAERPEGSVSTLKIQRTQQEDSAVYLCASSLQLRGNTEAFFGQGTRLTVV.

The chain links TRBV5-1 to TRBJ2-3; D remains unclear. The germline CDR1 and CDR2 sequences are SGHRS and YFSETQ. This CDR3 comprises 12 residues. Trimming took 1 base from V and 5 from J, leaving 5 bases between them. The CDR3 DNA is TGCGCCAGCAGCTTGAATCAAGATACGCAGTATTTT. Residues: CASSLNQDTQYF.

This clone was counted a single time. This sequence joins TRBV28 and TRBJ2-1; D unclear. Germline V gene sequence: CDR1 MDHEN, CDR2 SYDVKM. There are 16 residues in the CDR3. Trimming removed 2 bases from V and 0 bases from J, with 11 bases in between. CDR3 sequence reads: CASSLPRLSSYNEQFF. CDR3 nucleotides: TGTGCCAGCAGTTTACCGCGACTGAGCTCCTACAATGAGCAGTTCTTC.

This clone was observed once. The genes are TRBV9 and TRBJ1-6; D is ambiguous. The CDR3 is made up of 15 amino acids. V lost 4 bases and J 6 bases, leaving 14 bases between the germline ends. Germline V gene data show CDR1 as SGDLS and CDR2 as YYNGEE. CDR3 protein: CASSRGSSPNSPLHF. The CDR3 bases are TGTGCCAGCAGCAGAGGGAGCTCTCCTAATTCACCCCTCCACTTT.

This chain connects TRBV20-1 to TRBJ1-6; D gene ambiguous. This CDR3 comprises 13 residues. V lost 3 bases to trimming and J lost 7 bases, with 10 bases between them. CDR1 and CDR2 (germline): DFQATT, SNEGSKA (reference sequence). Here the CDR3 reads CSASQAPNSPLHF. For the CDR3, the DNA is TGCAGTGCTAGTCAGGCCCCAAATTCACCCCTCCACTTT.

This CDR3 reads CASSLLPGQGTGDGYTF. The DNA for the CDR3 is TGTGCCAGCTCACTCTTGCCGGGACAGGGTACGGGGGATGGCTACACCTTC. This sequence joins TRBV18 and TRBJ1-2; 9 positions match TRBD1. CDR1 and CDR2 from the germline V gene are KGHSH and LQKENI. Trimming took 4 bases from V and 6 from J; bases not matched to a gene: 15. The CDR3 consists of 17 residues.

This rearrangement joins TRBV5-1 to TRBJ1-6; D not resolved. Germline V gene lookup returns CDR1 SGHRS and CDR2 YFSETQ. Trimming took off 0 bases at V and 7 bases at J, with 11 bases between the two ends. The CDR3 has 15 amino acids. The DNA for the CDR3 is TGCGCCAGCAGCTTGGACTCAGGTTTCAATTCACCCCTCCACTTT. Residues: CASSLDSGFNSPLHF. The whole variable domain, filled in from reference TRBV5-1 and TRBJ1-6, reads KAGVTQTPRYLIKTRGQQVTLSCSPISGHRSVSWYQQTPGQGLQFLFEYFSETQRNKGNFPGRFSGRQFSNSRSEMNVSTLELGDSALYLCASSLDSGFNSPLHFGNGTRLTVT.

This chain uses TRBV5-6 with TRBJ1-4, with TRBD1 matching 10 bases. V gave up 0 bases and J gave up 8 bases; unmatched junction bases: 4. Germline V gene sequence: CDR1 SGHDT, CDR2 YYEEEE. This CDR3 has 15 amino acids. The CDR3 bases are TGTGCCAGCAGCTTGGGTAGGGACAGGGGCGAAAAACTGTTTTTT. It codes for CASSLGRDRGEKLFF.

The gene calls are TRBV19 and TRBJ2-3, with TRBD2 as a possible D gene (7 bases). The CDR3 has 15 residues. Germline V lookup: CDR1 LNHDA, CDR2 SQIVND (reference sequence). The ends were cut back, 6 bases at V and 3 bases at J, with 16 bases in the middle. The CDR3 DNA is TGTGCCAGTAGGACCGGGGGGCGCAAGACAGATACGCAGTATTTT. Translated: CASRTGGRKTDTQYF.

V gene TRBV5-1 combines with J gene TRBJ1-5; 7 positions agree with TRBD1. With V trimmed by 4 bases and J by 7 bases, 8 bases remained unmatched. Germline V CDR1 and CDR2: SGHRS, YFSETQ. The CDR3 is made up of 14 amino acids. The CDR3 region has the DNA TGCGCCAGCAGCGAAGGGGGCGACTGGCAGCCCCAGCATTTT. As protein: CASSEGGDWQPQHF.

The chain couples TRBV5-8 to TRBJ1-5; weak D call: TRBD1 (5 bases). V dropped 3 bases and J dropped 4 bases, with 14 bases sitting between them. CDR1 and CDR2 from the germline V gene are SGHTS and YDEGEE. The length of the CDR3 is 15 residues. CDR3 protein: CASSWASTENQPQHF. The CDR3 coding sequence is TGTGCCAGCAGCTGGGCCTCGACAGAGAATCAGCCCCAGCATTTT. The full variable domain, its missing parts supplied by reference TRBV5-8 and TRBJ1-5, is EAGVTQSPTHLIKTRGQQATLRCSPISGHTSVYWYQQALGLGLQFLLWYDEGEERNRGNFPPRFSGRQFPNYSSELNVNALELEDSALYLCASSWASTENQPQHFGDGTRLSIL.

The chain has TRBV6-5 and TRBJ2-2; tentatively, D is TRBD2 (6 bases). Germline lookup yields CDR1 MNHEY and CDR2 SVGAGI. V lost 2 bases and J lost 4, with 8 bases in between. The CDR3 spans 14 residues. The DNA for the CDR3 is TGTGCCAGCAGTTACCCGGGACTCACCGGGGAGCTGTTTTTT. Translated, it gives CASSYPGLTGELFF.

This clone is a singleton in its sample. The chain links TRBV5-1 to TRBJ2-3; D might be TRBD2 (5 bases). Germline assignment: CDR1 SGHRS and CDR2 YFSETQ. V lost 0 bases and J 4 bases, leaving 9 bases between the germline ends. This CDR3 comprises 14 residues. The DNA of the CDR3 is TGCGCCAGCAGCTTGGGGGGTAGCGCAGATACGCAGTATTTT. It yields the protein CASSLGGSADTQYF.

This chain uses TRBV4-1 with TRBJ2-7; weak D call: TRBD2 (6 bases). CDR1 and CDR2 from the germline V gene are MGHRA and YSYEKL. The CDR3 extends over 13 amino acids. V lost 1 base to trimming and J lost 5 bases, with 9 bases between them. Written as DNA, the CDR3 is TGCGCCAGCAGCCAAGCCGGGAGCCACGAGCAGTACTTC. Amino acid sequence: CASSQAGSHEQYF.

The V and J genes are TRBV28 and TRBJ1-1, with D perhaps matching TRBD1 (5 bases). CDR1 and CDR2 from the germline V gene are MDHEN and SYDVKM. Trimming took off 6 bases at V and 4 bases at J, with 18 bases between the two ends. The CDR3 length is 15 residues. CDR3 amino acids: CASSSPGSGGTEAFF. Here the CDR3 DNA reads TGTGCCAGCAGCTCCCCCGGATCGGGGGGCACTGAAGCTTTCTTT.

This chain connects TRBV5-6 to TRBJ2-1, with D possibly being TRBD1 (6 bases). CDR1 is SGHDT and CDR2 is YYEEEE in the germline V gene. Trimming took 7 bases from V and 2 from J, leaving 13 bases between them. The CDR3 spans 14 residues. Here the CDR3 DNA reads TGTGCCAGCTCCAGGGGAAGAGCCTACAATGAGCAGTTCTTC. Its translation: CASSRGRAYNEQFF.

The chain uses TRBV5-6 and TRBJ2-7; perhaps TRBD2 as D (6 bases). CDR1 and CDR2 from the germline V gene are SGHDT and YYEEEE. V was clipped by 2 bases and J by 7 bases, with 7 bases between them. CDR3 length: 11 amino acids. CDR3 loop: CASSLGGEQYF. CDR3 nucleotides: TGTGCCAGCAGCTTAGGAGGGGAGCAGTACTTC.

V usage is TRBV5-1 and J usage is TRBJ1-1; the D gene is possibly TRBD1 (6 bases). CDR1 SGHRS and CDR2 YFSETQ come from the germline V gene. V was trimmed by 0 bases and J by 4 bases, leaving 13 bases between them. The CDR3 extends over 15 amino acids. The CDR3 bases are TGCGCCAGCAGCTTGGGGCGGGGGCTCGGCACTGAAGCTTTCTTT. Residues: CASSLGRGLGTEAFF.

The gene calls are TRBV29-1 and TRBJ2-3; 10 positions match TRBD2. V trimming: 4 bases; J trimming: 5 bases; junction bases outside the gene matches: 6. In germline, CDR1 is SQVTM, CDR2 ANQGSEA. This CDR3 region has 14 residues. The CDR3 here is CSVGASGGIDTQYF. Written as DNA, the CDR3 is TGCAGCGTTGGGGCTAGCGGGGGCATAGATACGCAGTATTTT.

The chain uses TRBV3-1 (or the pseudogene TRBV3-2) and TRBJ2-1, with TRBD2 matching 8 bases. Germline trimming cut 4 bases from V and 4 bases from J; bases unmatched to any gene: 9. Per the germline V gene, CDR1 is LGHDT and CDR2 is YNNKEL (reference sequence). The CDR3 totals 16 residues. The CDR3 nucleotides are TGTGCCAGCAGCCCCCTAGTAGCGGGGTCTTACAATGAGCAGTTCTTC. This codes for CASSPLVAGSYNEQFF.

The chain links TRBV5-6 to TRBJ1-5; TRBD1 matches 9 bases. Germline V gene lookup returns CDR1 SGHDT and CDR2 YYEEEE. Germline trimming cut 3 bases from V and 7 bases from J; bases unmatched to any gene: 5. This CDR3 contains 14 residues. DNA for the CDR3: TGTGCCAGCAGCTCAGACAGGGGGAGGCAGCCCCAGCATTTT. Protein: CASSSDRGRQPQHF.

This sequence joins TRBV6-5 and TRBJ1-2; perhaps TRBD1 as D (5 bases). The CDR3 is made up of 15 amino acids. Trimming pared 7 bases from V and 3 bases from J, leaving 18 bases between. Looked up from germline, CDR1 is MNHEY and CDR2 is SVGAGI. In DNA, the CDR3 is TGTGCCAGCATCCCCGGGGGGGGTCGGGACTATGGCTACACCTTC. Encoded protein: CASIPGGGRDYGYTF.

This rearrangement joins TRBV18 to TRBJ1-2, with D uncertain. Germline CDR1 and CDR2: KGHSH and LQKENI. The CDR3 covers 16 residues. Trimming left V 4 bases short and J 1 base short, with 16 bases between. This CDR3 reads CASSLSLQDVNYGYTF. CDR3 sequence (DNA): TGTGCCAGCTCACTCTCCTTACAAGATGTTAACTATGGCTACACCTTC.

The CDR3 region is CASSPGGRNYGYTF. As DNA, the CDR3 is TGTGCCAGCAGTCCCGGGGGACGGAACTATGGCTACACCTTC. The chain couples TRBV3-1 (or the pseudogene TRBV3-2) to TRBJ1-2, with D possibly being TRBD1 (5 bases). Trimming removed 6 bases from V and 2 bases from J, with 13 bases in between. Looked up from germline, CDR1 is LGHDT and CDR2 is YNNKEL (reference sequence). The CDR3 has 14 amino acids.

The V gene is TRBV9, the J gene TRBJ2-1, with D hard to call. The CDR3 consists of 12 residues. Trimming pared 7 bases from V and 5 bases from J, leaving 10 bases between. Germline V lookup: CDR1 SGDLS, CDR2 YYNGEE. CDR3 protein: CASGAVNNEQFF. The CDR3 coding sequence is TGTGCCAGCGGCGCTGTTAACAATGAGCAGTTCTTC.

This chain connects TRBV18 to TRBJ2-7; 9 nucleotides match TRBD1. V was clipped by 2 bases and J by 3 bases; unmatched bases: 14. CDR3 length equals 18 residues. Germline V gene sequence: CDR1 KGHSH, CDR2 LQKENI. The CDR3 spells CASSPKDRGTPRGYEQYF. The CDR3 coding sequence is TGTGCCAGCTCACCAAAGGACAGGGGAACCCCGAGAGGCTACGAGCAGTACTTC.

The V gene is TRBV5-1, the J gene TRBJ1-1, with 9 bases identical to TRBD1. This CDR3 contains 14 residues. With V trimmed by 7 bases and J by 6 bases, 10 bases remained unmatched. Germline V gene lookup returns CDR1 SGHRS and CDR2 YFSETQ. The CDR3 is CASGQQGAIAEAFF. CDR3 bases: TGCGCCAGCGGACAACAGGGGGCAATCGCTGAAGCTTTCTTT.

This rearrangement joins TRBV2 to TRBJ2-1; 8 bases agree with TRBD2. Trimming took 7 bases from V and 8 from J; bases not matched to a gene: 4. The CDR3 has 12 amino acids. The germline V gene encodes CDR1 SNHLY and CDR2 FYNNEI. In DNA form, the CDR3 reads TGTGCCAGCACCCTAGCGGGCGATGAGCAGTTCTTC. Protein: CASTLAGDEQFF.

This clone was found a few times. The chain is built from TRBV2 and TRBJ1-1; D gene unclear. CDR3 length equals 13 residues. Germline V CDR1 and CDR2: SNHLY, FYNNEI. Trimming removed 4 bases at V and 4 bases at J, with 10 bases between. The CDR3 sequence is CASSGGGRTEAFF. CDR3 coding DNA: TGTGCCAGCAGTGGTGGAGGGCGCACTGAAGCTTTCTTT.